Listed here are 21 T cell receptor beta chains from one sample, sequenced in a study of T cell responses to AZD1222 COVID-19 vaccine. Repertoires were generated with immunoSEQ multiplex PCR, while TCRdb's copy carries only in-frame clones and drops some. The repertoire holds about 170,000 clones, 87% seen once, with approximately 0.97% in the top ten. The specimen was peripheral blood, collected 28 days after the second AZD1222 dose. All receptors derive from an adult who received the AZD1222 COVID-19 vaccine.

The chain has TRBV5-1 and TRBJ2-1; 11 nucleotides agree with TRBD2. V dropped 3 bases and J dropped 6; count of bases not matched to a gene: 17. Per germline, CDR1 SGHRS and CDR2 YFSETQ. The CDR3 contains 19 residues. The CDR3 coding sequence is TGCGCCAGCAGCTCGTGGGTGACTAGCGGGGACTGGATGATCAATGAGCAGTTCTTC. Its translation is CASSSWVTSGDWMINEQFF. The complete variable domain, with remaining parts taken from reference TRBV5-1 and TRBJ2-1, reads KAGVTQTPRYLIKTRGQQVTLSCSPISGHRSVSWYQQTPGQGLQFLFEYFSETQRNKGNFPGRFSGRQFSNSRSEMNVSTLELGDSALYLCASSSWVTSGDWMINEQFFGPGTRLTVL.

The chain employs TRBV4-1 and TRBJ1-2; 10 nucleotides align to TRBD1. This CDR3 contains 14 residues. Germline CDR1 and CDR2: MGHRA and YSYEKL. With V trimmed by 0 bases and J by 6 bases, 1 base remained unmatched. The CDR3 here is CASSQEGQGNGYTF. As DNA, the CDR3 is TGCGCCAGCAGCCAAGAGGGACAGGGGAATGGCTACACCTTC.

The chain employs TRBV5-1 and TRBJ2-3; TRBD2 matches at 11 bases. With 4 bases clipped from V and 6 bases from J, the junction kept 4 bases outside the gene matches. The germline V gene encodes CDR1 SGHRS and CDR2 YFSETQ. The CDR3 runs 14 residues. The CDR3 region is CASSLSSGGDTQYF. The CDR3 coding sequence is TGCGCCAGCAGCCTCTCTAGCGGGGGGGATACGCAGTATTTT.

The rearrangement uses TRBV5-8 and TRBJ1-1; D call uncertain. CDR3 length: 16 residues. V lost 2 bases, J lost 0 bases, and 14 bases lay in between. CDR1 and CDR2 from the germline V gene are SGHTS and YDEGEE. The DNA for the CDR3 is TGTGCCAGCAGCTTCTCTCGGACGGCTATGAACACTGAAGCTTTCTTT. Protein: CASSFSRTAMNTEAFF. The variable domain in full, with the rest retrieved from reference TRBV5-8 and TRBJ1-1, is EAGVTQSPTHLIKTRGQQATLRCSPISGHTSVYWYQQALGLGLQFLLWYDEGEERNRGNFPPRFSGRQFPNYSSELNVNALELEDSALYLCASSFSRTAMNTEAFFGQGTRLTVV.

As concerns this clone: A junction boundary mismatches the germline segment, possibly from a read error. The V and J genes are TRBV12-5 and TRBJ1-2, with no clear D. CDR3 length equals 13 residues. The germline gives CDR1 LGHNT, CDR2 FRNRAP. The CDR3 DNA reads as TGTGCTAGTGGTTTGGAAAACGTACGACATCCTATCTTC. Protein sequence: CASGLENVRHPIF.

This chain connects TRBV9 to TRBJ2-7, with TRBD1 as a possible D gene (6 bases). The CDR3 is 14 amino acids. Trimming took off 2 bases at V and 2 bases at J, with 11 bases between the two ends. Germline CDR1 and CDR2: SGDLS and YYNGEE. CDR3 region: CASSVGQRTYEQYF. The DNA for the CDR3 is TGTGCCAGCAGCGTCGGACAGAGAACCTACGAGCAGTACTTC.

The rearrangement links TRBV29-1 to TRBJ2-7; D unclear. This CDR3 region has 12 residues. Germline V gene data show CDR1 as SQVTM and CDR2 as ANQGSEA. The ends were cut back, 4 bases at V and 0 bases at J, with 7 bases in the middle. The CDR3 DNA is TGCAGCGTTGGCGACGGCTCCTACGAGCAGTACTTC. It is translated as CSVGDGSYEQYF.

The chain recombines TRBV5-4 with TRBJ1-5, with D tentatively TRBD1 (5 bases). V shed 4 bases and J shed 7 bases, with 12 bases lying between them. Germline CDR1 is SGHNT and CDR2 is YYREEE (reference sequence). CDR3 length: 13 amino acids. This CDR3 is CASSLDRVQPQHF. The CDR3 bases are TGTGCCAGCAGCCTTGACAGAGTACAGCCCCAGCATTTT. Drawing the rest from reference TRBV5-4 and TRBJ1-5, the complete variable domain is ETGVTQSPTHLIKTRGQQVTLRCSSQSGHNTVSWYQQALGQGPQFIFQYYREEENGRGNFPPRFSGLQFPNYSSELNVNALELDDSALYLCASSLDRVQPQHFGDGTRLSIL.

The rearrangement uses TRBV2 and TRBJ1-6; possible D gene TRBD1, 6 bases. Germline assignment: CDR1 SNHLY and CDR2 FYNNEI. The V end was cut by 6 bases, the J end by 8 bases, with 14 bases between. CDR3 length equals 14 residues. The DNA for the CDR3 is TGTGCCAGCAGGGGGGGCCTGAAGGATTCACCCCTCCACTTT. The encoded protein is CASRGGLKDSPLHF.

V is TRBV7-9 and J is TRBJ1-2; 10 nucleotides line up with TRBD1. The germline V gene encodes CDR1 SEHNR and CDR2 FQNEAQ (reference sequence). Trimming took 5 bases from V and 6 from J; bases not matched to a gene: 3. This CDR3 has 13 amino acids. The CDR3 DNA is TGTGCCAGCAGCCGACAGGGGGCCGATGGCTACACCTTC. This codes for CASSRQGADGYTF.

This clone was counted once. The chain combines TRBV14 with TRBJ2-1; D perhaps matches TRBD1 (5 bases). Trimming removed 2 bases from V and 4 bases from J, with 9 bases in between. The CDR3 is 14 residues long. Germline CDR1 is SGHDN and CDR2 is FVKESK. CDR3 loop: CASSQWQGYNEQFF. The CDR3 DNA reads TGTGCCAGCAGCCAATGGCAGGGATACAATGAGCAGTTCTTC.

On this clone: At one of its ends the junction is not consistent with the germline gene, which may arise from a read error. The chain has TRBV27 and TRBJ2-7; possible D gene TRBD2, 5 bases. This CDR3 has 15 amino acids. Germline loops: CDR1 MNHEY, CDR2 SMNVEV (reference sequence). The chain's CDR3 is CASSFQADRSYEQHF. The CDR3 DNA follows: TGTGCCTCCTCTTTTCAAGCGGACCGCTCCTACGAGCAGCACTTC.

The V gene is TRBV9, the J gene TRBJ1-2, with a tentative D call TRBD1 (6 bases). V lost 4 bases to trimming and J lost 2 bases, with 12 bases between them. This CDR3 is built from 14 residues. The germline V gene encodes CDR1 SGDLS and CDR2 YYNGEE. The CDR3 here is CASSPHQGNYGYTF. DNA of the CDR3: TGTGCCAGCAGCCCTCATCAGGGGAACTATGGCTACACCTTC.

J is TRBJ1-3 and V is TRBV7-2; weak D call: TRBD1 (5 bases). Trimming stripped 5 bases from V and 2 bases from J, with 19 bases between. The CDR3 spans 17 residues. Germline V lookup: CDR1 SGHTA, CDR2 FQGNSA. The CDR3 DNA reads as TGTGCCAGCAGCCCCGATAGGCCAGGGAACGCTGGAAACACCATATATTTT. Translation: CASSPDRPGNAGNTIYF.

This clone appeared once. The V gene is TRBV9, the J gene TRBJ2-2; TRBD1 agrees at 7 bases. The CDR3 contains 14 residues. Germline loops: CDR1 SGDLS, CDR2 YYNGEE. V shed 3 bases, J shed 1 base, and the junction held 0 bases outside the gene matches. DNA of the CDR3: TGTGCCAGCAGCGGACAGGGGAACACCGGGGAGCTGTTTTTT. Amino acids: CASSGQGNTGELFF.

DNA for the CDR3: TGTGCCAGCAGCCCGACAGGGTGGACCTACGAGCAGTACTTC. It yields the protein CASSPTGWTYEQYF. This chain joins TRBV13 and TRBJ2-7; 7 bases align to TRBD1. Per the germline V gene, CDR1 is PRHDT and CDR2 is FYEKMQ (reference sequence). This CDR3 has 14 residues. Losses at the gene ends were 5 bases for V and 2 bases for J; bases not matched to a gene: 6.

The V and J genes are TRBV30 and TRBJ2-2; D gene uncertain. This CDR3 region has 13 residues. With 0 bases removed from V and 6 bases from J, the gap between germline ends came to 8 bases. Germline V CDR1 and CDR2: GTSNPN, SVGIG (reference sequence). The DNA of the CDR3 is TGTGCCTGGAGTGTACACCGAGCCGGGGAGCTGTTTTTT. Translating it yields CAWSVHRAGELFF.

The V call is TRBV18, the J call TRBJ1-1; D remains ambiguous. Trimming took off 2 bases at V and 1 base at J, with 11 bases between the two ends. CDR1 is KGHSH, CDR2 LQKENI, per germline. The CDR3 consists of 15 residues. CDR3 DNA sequence: TGTGCCAGCTCACCAAAGGAGGCGGAGAACACTGAAGCTTTCTTT. This translates into CASSPKEAENTEAFF.

The chain couples TRBV5-1 to TRBJ1-6; D may be TRBD1 (5 bases). V lost 3 bases to trimming and J lost 4 bases, with 17 bases between them. CDR3 length equals 17 residues. The germline gives CDR1 SGHRS, CDR2 YFSETQ. CDR3 DNA: TGCGCCAGCAGCTCCCTTACTTCGGGACGATATAATTCACCCCTCCACTTT. This encodes CASSSLTSGRYNSPLHF.

The J gene is TRBJ2-5, the V gene TRBV19; 12 bases map to TRBD1. Trimming at V came to 7 bases and at J to 3 bases, leaving 6 bases not matched to a gene. The CDR3 is 15 residues long. CDR1 is LNHDA, CDR2 SQIVND, per germline (reference sequence). This chain's CDR3 is CASTVGQGAKETQYF. The CDR3 DNA follows: TGTGCCAGTACTGTGGGACAGGGGGCGAAAGAGACCCAGTACTTC.

The chain joins TRBV5-4 to TRBJ2-7; D ambiguous. The CDR3 runs to 14 residues. The germline V gene has CDR1 SGHNT and CDR2 YYREEE (reference sequence). V was pared by 1 base and J by 2 bases, with 10 bases between. This chain's CDR3 is CASSLLNRPYEQYF. The CDR3 coding sequence is TGTGCCAGCAGCTTGCTCAACAGACCCTACGAGCAGTACTTC.